This T cell receptor beta chain was observed in a study of T-cell reconstitution after alpha-beta-depleted transplantation in children. At least ten counts were recorded for this clonotype. Its specificity is not known. Study outcomes and limitations: The origin of alpha-beta T cells about two months after transplant was reportedly several hundred expanded graft clones. A year post-transplant, T-cell counts and diversity derived mostly from newly produced T cells. The study traced high day-60 TCRbeta diversity in some patients to surviving recipient T cells and thymic progenitors.

The CDR3 consists of 16 residues. The V gene lost 0 bases and the J gene lost 3 bases, with 18 bases spanning the gap. Germline V gives CDR1 DFQATT, CDR2 SNEGSKA (reference sequence). Researchers prepared the TCRbeta library using unique molecular identifiers, the study reports. One entry per CDR3 protein, called by TCRdb with MiXCR from the PCR reads. Of about 200,000 distinct CDR3 sequences in the sample, around 5.9% were seen once. This TCR came from a girl under three years old with combined immunodeficiency, due to receive a stem cell transplant. The chain employs TRBV20-1 and TRBJ2-7; possibly TRBD2 for D (6 bases). The starting material was PBMCs, obtained before TCRalphabeta/CD19-depleted stem cell transplant. CDR3 amino acids: CSARDVEWRDRYEQYF. Here the CDR3 DNA reads TGCAGTGCTAGAGATGTCGAGTGGAGGGATCGCTACGAGCAGTACTTC.